This T cell receptor (beta chain) was sequenced in a study of T cell responses to AZD1222 COVID-19 vaccine. Overall study results and limits: Regions 160-218 and 743-854 dominated among vaccine-associated CD4 TCRs spanning spike.

The method was immunoSEQ multiplex PCR; TCRdb's version includes in-frame clones alone and lacks a portion of them. The sample includes fewer than 120,000 clones, 70% to 90% of them seen just once. Trimming removed 1 base at V and 7 bases at J, with 14 bases between. This CDR3 is built from 15 residues. Germline-derived CDR1 and CDR2 are SGHNT and YENEEA. A word on this clone: As yet, its antigen is unknown.

This TCR derives from an adult who received the AZD1222 COVID-19 vaccine. The chain is built from TRBV11-3 and TRBJ2-1; the D call may be TRBD1 or TRBD2 (6 bases each). This specimen consisted of peripheral blood, obtained 28 days after the second AZD1222 dose. CDR3 sequence reads: CASSLGGGGWNEQFF. In nucleotides, the CDR3 is TGTGCCAGCAGCTTAGGAGGGGGAGGATGGAATGAGCAGTTCTTC.